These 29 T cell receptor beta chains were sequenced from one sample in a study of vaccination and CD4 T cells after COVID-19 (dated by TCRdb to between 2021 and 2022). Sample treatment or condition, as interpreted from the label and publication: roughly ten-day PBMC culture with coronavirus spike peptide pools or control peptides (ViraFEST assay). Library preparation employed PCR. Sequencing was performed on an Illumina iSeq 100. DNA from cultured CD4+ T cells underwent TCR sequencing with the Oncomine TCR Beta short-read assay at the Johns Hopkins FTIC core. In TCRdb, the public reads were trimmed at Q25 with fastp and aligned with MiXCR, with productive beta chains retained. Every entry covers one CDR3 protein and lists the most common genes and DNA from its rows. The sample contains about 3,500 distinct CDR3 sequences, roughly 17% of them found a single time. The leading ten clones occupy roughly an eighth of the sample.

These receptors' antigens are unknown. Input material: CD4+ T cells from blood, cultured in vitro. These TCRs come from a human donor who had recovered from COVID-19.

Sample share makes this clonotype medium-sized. CDR3 amino acids: CSAGLLNMNTEAFF. The CDR3 DNA reads as TGCAGTGCTGGTCTCCTGAACATGAACACTGAAGCTTTCTTT. The V call is TRBV20-1, the J call TRBJ1-1; D gene ambiguous. V was trimmed by 5 bases and J by 0 bases, leaving 13 bases between them. Looked up from germline, CDR1 is DFQATT and CDR2 is SNEGSKA (reference sequence). The CDR3 has 14 amino acids.

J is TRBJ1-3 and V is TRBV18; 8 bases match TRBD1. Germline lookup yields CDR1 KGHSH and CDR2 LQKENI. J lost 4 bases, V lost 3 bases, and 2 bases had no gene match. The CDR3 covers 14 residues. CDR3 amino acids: CASSPGTGGNTIYF. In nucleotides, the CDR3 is TGTGCCAGCTCACCCGGGACAGGCGGAAACACCATATATTTT.

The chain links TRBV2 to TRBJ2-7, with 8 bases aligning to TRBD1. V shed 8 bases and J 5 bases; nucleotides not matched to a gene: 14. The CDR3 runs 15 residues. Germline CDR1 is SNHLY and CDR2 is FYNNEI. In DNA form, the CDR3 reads TGTGCCAGCCAGTTCGGTCGACAGGGGAGCAACGAGCAGTACTTC. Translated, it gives CASQFGRQGSNEQYF.

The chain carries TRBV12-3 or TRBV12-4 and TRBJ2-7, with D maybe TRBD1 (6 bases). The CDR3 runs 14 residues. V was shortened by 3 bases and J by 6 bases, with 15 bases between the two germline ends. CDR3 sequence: CASSLGAKDGEQYF. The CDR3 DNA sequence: TGTGCCAGCAGTTTGGGGGCAAAGGACGGCGAGCAGTACTTC.

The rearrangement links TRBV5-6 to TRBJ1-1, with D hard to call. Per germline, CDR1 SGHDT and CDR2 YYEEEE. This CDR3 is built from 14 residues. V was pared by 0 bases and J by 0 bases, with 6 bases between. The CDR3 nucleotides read TGTGCCAGCAGCTTGGACAGCGTGAACACTGAAGCTTTCTTT. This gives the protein CASSLDSVNTEAFF.

CDR3 sequence: CSAASLAGHSGANVLTF. The CDR3 DNA reads TGCAGTGCCGCATCTCTAGCGGGCCACTCTGGGGCCAACGTCCTGACTTTC. The chain carries TRBV20-1 and TRBJ2-6; TRBD2 matches 8 bases. Germline assignment: CDR1 DFQATT and CDR2 SNEGSKA (reference sequence). The CDR3 contains 17 residues. V shed 6 bases and J 0 bases; nucleotides not matched to a gene: 10.

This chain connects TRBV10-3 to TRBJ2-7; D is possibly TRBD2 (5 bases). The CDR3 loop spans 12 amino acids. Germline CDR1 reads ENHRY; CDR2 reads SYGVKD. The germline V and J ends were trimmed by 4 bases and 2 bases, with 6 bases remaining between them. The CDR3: CAISVGTYEQYF. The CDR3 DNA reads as TGTGCCATCAGTGTCGGGACCTACGAGCAGTACTTC.

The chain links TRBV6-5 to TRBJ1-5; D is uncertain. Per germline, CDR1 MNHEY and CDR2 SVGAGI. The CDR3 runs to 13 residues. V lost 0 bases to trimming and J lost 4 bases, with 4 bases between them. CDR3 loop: CASSYSRNQPQHF. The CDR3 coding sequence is TGTGCCAGCAGTTACTCCCGAAATCAGCCCCAGCATTTT.

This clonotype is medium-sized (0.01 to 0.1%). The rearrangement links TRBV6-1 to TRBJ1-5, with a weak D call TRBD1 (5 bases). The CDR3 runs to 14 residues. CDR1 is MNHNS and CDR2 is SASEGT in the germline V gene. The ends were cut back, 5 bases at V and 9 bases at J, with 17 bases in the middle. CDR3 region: CASSPRGNQGPQHF. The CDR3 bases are TGTGCCAGCAGTCCGCGGGGTAATCAGGGGCCCCAGCATTTT.

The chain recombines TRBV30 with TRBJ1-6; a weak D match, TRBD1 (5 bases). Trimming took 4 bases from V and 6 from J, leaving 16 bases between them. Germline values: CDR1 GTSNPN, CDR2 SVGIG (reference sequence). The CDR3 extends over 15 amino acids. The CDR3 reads CAWKKIGTSNSPLHF. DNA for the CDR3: TGTGCCTGGAAGAAAATCGGGACCTCTAATTCACCCCTCCACTTT.

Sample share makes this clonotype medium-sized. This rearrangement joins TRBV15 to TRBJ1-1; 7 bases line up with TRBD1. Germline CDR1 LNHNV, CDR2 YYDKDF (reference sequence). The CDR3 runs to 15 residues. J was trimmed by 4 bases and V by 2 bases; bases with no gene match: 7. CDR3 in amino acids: CATSRPSQGGTEAFF. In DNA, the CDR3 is TGTGCCACCAGCAGACCCAGTCAGGGGGGCACTGAAGCTTTCTTT.

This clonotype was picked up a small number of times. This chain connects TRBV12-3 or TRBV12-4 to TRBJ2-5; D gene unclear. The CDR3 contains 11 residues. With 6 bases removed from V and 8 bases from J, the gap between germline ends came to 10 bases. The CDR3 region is CASRATSTQYF. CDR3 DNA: TGTGCCAGCAGGGCTACAAGCACCCAGTACTTC.

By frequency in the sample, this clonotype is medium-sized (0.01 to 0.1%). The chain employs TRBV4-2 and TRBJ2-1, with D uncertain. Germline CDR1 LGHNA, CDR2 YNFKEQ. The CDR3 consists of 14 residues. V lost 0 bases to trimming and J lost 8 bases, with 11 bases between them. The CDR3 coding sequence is TGTGCCAGCAGCCAAGACATCTTGGGCTATGAGCAGTTCTTC. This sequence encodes CASSQDILGYEQFF.

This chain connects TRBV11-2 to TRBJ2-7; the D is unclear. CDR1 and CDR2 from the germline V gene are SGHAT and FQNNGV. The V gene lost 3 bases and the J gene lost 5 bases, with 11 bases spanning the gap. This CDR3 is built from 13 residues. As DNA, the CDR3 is TGTGCCAGCAGCTTCCTAGGTGTCCACGAGCAGTACTTC. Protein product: CASSFLGVHEQYF.

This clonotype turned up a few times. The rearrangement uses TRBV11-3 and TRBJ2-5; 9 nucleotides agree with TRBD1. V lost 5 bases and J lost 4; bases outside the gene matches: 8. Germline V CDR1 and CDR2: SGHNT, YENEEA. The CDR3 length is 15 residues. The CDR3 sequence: CASSRPGQGGETQYF. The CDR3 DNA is TGTGCCAGCAGCCGTCCGGGACAGGGAGGAGAGACCCAGTACTTC.

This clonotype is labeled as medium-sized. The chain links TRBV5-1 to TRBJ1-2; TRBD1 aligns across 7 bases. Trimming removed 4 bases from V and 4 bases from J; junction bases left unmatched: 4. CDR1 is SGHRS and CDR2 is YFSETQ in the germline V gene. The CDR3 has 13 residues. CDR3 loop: CASSPDRVYGYTF. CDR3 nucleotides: TGCGCCAGCAGCCCCGACAGGGTCTATGGCTACACCTTC.

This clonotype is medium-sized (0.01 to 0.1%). The CDR3 protein is CASSHLDRVSSYEQYF. The CDR3 bases are TGTGCCAGCTCCCACCTCGACAGGGTGAGCTCCTACGAGCAGTACTTC. The J gene is TRBJ2-7, the V gene TRBV18; 7 bases map to TRBD1. V lost 6 bases to trimming and J lost 0 bases; unmatched junction nucleotides: 11. The germline gives CDR1 KGHSH, CDR2 LQKENI. The CDR3 contains 16 residues.

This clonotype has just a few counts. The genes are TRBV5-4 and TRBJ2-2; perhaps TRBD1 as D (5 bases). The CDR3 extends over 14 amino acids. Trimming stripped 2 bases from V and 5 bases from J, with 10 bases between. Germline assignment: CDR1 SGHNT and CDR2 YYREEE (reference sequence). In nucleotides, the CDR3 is TGTGCCAGCAGCTTTTATGCAGGGACCGGGGAGCTGTTTTTT. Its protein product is CASSFYAGTGELFF.

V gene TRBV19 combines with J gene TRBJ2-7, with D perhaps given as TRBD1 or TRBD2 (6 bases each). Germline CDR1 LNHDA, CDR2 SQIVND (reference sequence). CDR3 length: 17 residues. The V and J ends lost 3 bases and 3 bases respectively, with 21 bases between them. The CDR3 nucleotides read TGTGCCAGTAGTATGGGGGCGCGGGGCGCACGGCTCTACGAGCAGTACTTC. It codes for CASSMGARGARLYEQYF.

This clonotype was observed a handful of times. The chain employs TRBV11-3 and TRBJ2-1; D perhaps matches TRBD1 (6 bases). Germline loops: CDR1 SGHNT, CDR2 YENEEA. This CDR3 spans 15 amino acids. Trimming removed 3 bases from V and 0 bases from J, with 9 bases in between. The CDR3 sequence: CASSLTGSSYNEQFF. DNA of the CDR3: TGTGCCAGCAGCTTGACAGGTAGCTCCTACAATGAGCAGTTCTTC.

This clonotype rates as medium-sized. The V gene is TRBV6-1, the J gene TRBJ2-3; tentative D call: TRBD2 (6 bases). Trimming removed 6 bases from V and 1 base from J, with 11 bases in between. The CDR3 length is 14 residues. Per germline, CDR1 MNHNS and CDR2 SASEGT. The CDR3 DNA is TGTGCCAGCAGGGTGGGAGGCCGCACAGATACGCAGTATTTT. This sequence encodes CASRVGGRTDTQYF.

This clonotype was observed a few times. CDR3 DNA: TGTGCCAGCAGCCGACGACTAGCGGGGGGGGAGCTGTTTTTT. It yields the protein CASSRRLAGGELFF. V and J are TRBV3-1 and TRBJ2-2, with 11 bases matching TRBD2. This CDR3 is built from 14 residues. The trim removed 4 bases at V and 8 bases at J, leaving 3 bases unmatched. Looked up from germline, CDR1 is LGHDT and CDR2 is YNNKEL (reference sequence).

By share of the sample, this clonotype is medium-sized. The CDR3 loop is CSAISGTGGNQPQHF. The DNA of the CDR3 is TGCAGTGCTATTTCAGGGACAGGGGGCAATCAGCCCCAGCATTTT. The rearrangement uses TRBV20-1 and TRBJ1-5; 10 bases match TRBD1. The germline V gene has CDR1 DFQATT and CDR2 SNEGSKA (reference sequence). CDR3 length: 15 amino acids. The J segment lost 2 bases and the V segment lost 4 bases, leaving 5 bases of the junction unmatched.

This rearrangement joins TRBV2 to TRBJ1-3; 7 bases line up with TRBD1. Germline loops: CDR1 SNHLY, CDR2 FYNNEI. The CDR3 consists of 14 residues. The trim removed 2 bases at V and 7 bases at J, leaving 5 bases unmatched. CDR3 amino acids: CASSENRGGNTIYF. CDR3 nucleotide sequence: TGTGCCAGCAGTGAAAACAGGGGCGGGAACACCATATATTTT.

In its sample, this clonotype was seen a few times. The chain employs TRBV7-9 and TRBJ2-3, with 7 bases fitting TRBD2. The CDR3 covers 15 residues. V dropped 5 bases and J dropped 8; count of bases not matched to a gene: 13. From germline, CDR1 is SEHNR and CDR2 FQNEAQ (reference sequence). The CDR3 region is CASSPLAANSGTQYF. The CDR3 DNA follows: TGTGCCAGCAGCCCCCTAGCGGCTAATTCGGGTACGCAGTATTTT.

Written as DNA, the CDR3 is TGTGCCAGCAGCTTAGGAGCGGGAATGAAAGAGACCCAGTACTTC. It codes for CASSLGAGMKETQYF. The V and J genes are TRBV7-9 and TRBJ2-5; 7 positions match TRBD2. Germline CDR1 SEHNR, CDR2 FQNEAQ (reference sequence). V gave up 1 base and J gave up 3 bases; unmatched junction bases: 5. CDR3 length: 15 amino acids.

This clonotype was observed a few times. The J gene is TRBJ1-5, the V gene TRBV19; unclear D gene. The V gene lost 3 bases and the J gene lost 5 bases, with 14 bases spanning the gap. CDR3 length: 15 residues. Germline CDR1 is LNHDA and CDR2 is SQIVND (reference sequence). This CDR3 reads CASSMWNGRDQPQHF. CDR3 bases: TGTGCCAGTAGTATGTGGAACGGGAGAGATCAGCCCCAGCATTTT. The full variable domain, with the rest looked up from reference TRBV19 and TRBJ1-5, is DGGITQSPKYLFRKEGQNVTLSCEQNLNHDAMYWYRQDPGQGLRLIYYSQIVNDFQKGDIAEGYSVSREKKESFPLTVTSAQKNPTAFYLCASSMWNGRDQPQHFGDGTRLSIL.

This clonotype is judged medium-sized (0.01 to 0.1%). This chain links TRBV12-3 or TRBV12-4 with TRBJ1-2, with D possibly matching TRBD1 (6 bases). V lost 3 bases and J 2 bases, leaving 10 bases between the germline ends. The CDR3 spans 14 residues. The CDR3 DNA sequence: TGTGCCAGCAGTTTTAGGGGGGGGAACTATGGCTACACCTTC. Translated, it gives CASSFRGGNYGYTF.

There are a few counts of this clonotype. DNA of the CDR3: TGTGCCAGCTTATCGCAGGGACAGGGAAACGGAGAGACCCAGTACTTC. It yields the protein CASLSQGQGNGETQYF. This chain links TRBV7-2 with TRBJ2-5; 9 positions agree with TRBD1. This CDR3 spans 16 amino acids. Germline V lookup: CDR1 SGHTA, CDR2 FQGNSA. Trimming at V came to 8 bases and at J to 4 bases, leaving 14 bases not matched to a gene.